This is a list of T cell receptor beta chains from one sample in a study of T cell responses to AZD1222 COVID-19 vaccine. Profiled with immunoSEQ multiplex PCR; TCRdb holds only in-frame clones, not every one. The sample contains around 140,000 clones, 80% to 90% of which appear only once. Material: peripheral blood, obtained on day 0 of AZD1222 vaccination. These receptors were obtained from an adult in good health. CDR3s include the opening cysteine and the closing phenylalanine or tryptophan. Each record gives: V gene, clone size, J gene, D gene, CDR3 protein, CDR3 DNA. A D gene is named only where the DNA matches it firmly. Rows may omit the clone size; those that give it use once, few, many or a size class.

TRBV6-2/TRBV6-3	few	TRBJ1-5	.	CASSYLSLNQPQHF	TGTGCCAGCAGTTACCTCAGTCTCAATCAGCCCCAGCATTTT
TRBV2	.	TRBJ1-1	TRBD1	CASQTRDRVPEAFF	TGTGCCAGTCAAACCCGGGACAGGGTCCCTGAAGCTTTCTTT
TRBV7-2	.	TRBJ2-7	.	CASSPVARAYEQYF	TGTGCCAGCAGCCCGGTGGCTAGAGCCTACGAGCAGTACTTC
TRBV5-1	once	TRBJ2-3	TRBD1	CASSPGDRGRADTQYF	TGCGCCAGCAGCCCCGGGGACAGGGGGAGGGCAGATACGCAGTATTTT
TRBV4-2	.	TRBJ1-1	TRBD1	CASSPDRVRTEAFF	TGTGCCAGCAGCCCGGACAGGGTTAGGACTGAAGCTTTCTTT
TRBV6-2/TRBV6-3	few	TRBJ1-2	TRBD1	CASSSRTGNGYTF	TGTGCCAGCAGTTCACGGACAGGGAATGGCTACACCTTC
TRBV6-5	.	TRBJ2-6	.	CASSSSGANVLTF	TGTGCCAGCAGTTCATCAGGGGCCAACGTCCTGACTTTC
TRBV7-9	.	TRBJ2-7	.	CASSLPGFYEQYF	TGTGCCAGCAGCTTACCAGGGTTCTACGAGCAGTACTTC
TRBV6-2/TRBV6-3	once	TRBJ2-1	.	CASSYPTYRTENEQFF	TGTGCCAGCAGTTACCCCACCTATCGGACAGAGAATGAGCAGTTCTTC
TRBV28	.	TRBJ2-1	.	CASSKAQHTLNEQFF	TGTGCCAGCAGCAAGGCGCAACATACTTTAAATGAGCAGTTCTTC
TRBV28	.	TRBJ2-5	TRBD2	CASSRWGTSVWAQYF	TGTGCCAGCAGTCGCTGGGGAACTAGCGTTTGGGCCCAGTACTTC
TRBV7-6	.	TRBJ2-3	TRBD2	CASSPTGGGDTQYF	TGTGCCAGCAGCCCCACCGGCGGGGGAGATACGCAGTATTTT
TRBV28	.	TRBJ1-6	.	CASLREFNSPLHF	TGTGCCAGCCTCAGGGAATTTAATTCACCCCTCCACTTT
TRBV4-2	.	TRBJ2-7	.	CASSQDQLKVYEQYF	TGTGCCAGCAGCCAAGACCAGTTGAAGGTTTACGAGCAGTACTTC
TRBV5-1	.	TRBJ2-1	.	CASSLDGGFNEQFF	TGCGCCAGCAGCTTGGATGGGGGCTTCAATGAGCAGTTCTTC
TRBV28	.	TRBJ2-5	TRBD1	CASSPRDRGRETQYF	TGTGCCAGCAGTCCCCGGGACAGGGGGCGTGAGACCCAGTACTTC
TRBV5-8	.	TRBJ2-1	.	CASSTRGAGTGYNEQFF	TGTGCCAGCAGCACAAGGGGGGCTGGGACTGGTTACAATGAGCAGTTCTTC
TRBV19	once	TRBJ1-1	.	CASGRQMNTEAFF	TGTGCCAGTGGGAGACAGATGAACACTGAAGCTTTCTTT